Listed here are 10 T cell receptor beta chains from one sample, sequenced in a study of blood T cell repertoires in COVID-19. Libraries were prepared by immunoSEQ multiplex PCR; TCRdb keeps only in-frame clonotypes and omits some of them. Here the sample spans 95,000 to 150,000 clones, more than 80% being singletons. The specimen was peripheral blood. These receptors all stem from a man between 40 and 49 years old with acute or convalescent COVID-19.

The gene calls are TRBV5-6 and TRBJ1-6; 9 bases fit TRBD1. Trimming took 2 bases from V and 7 from J; bases not matched to a gene: 4. This CDR3 contains 15 residues. CDR1 SGHDT and CDR2 YYEEEE come from the germline V gene. CDR3 DNA sequence: TGTGCCAGCAGCTTCGGGACAGGGTGGAATTCACCCCTCCACTTT. Its translation is CASSFGTGWNSPLHF.

The chain uses TRBV4-3 and TRBJ2-7, with 10 bases fitting TRBD2. The CDR3 sequence is 16 residues long. V was pared by 4 bases and J by 7 bases, with 13 bases of the junction left unmatched. The V gene's germline CDR1 is LGHNA and CDR2 YSLEER. CDR3 protein: CASSPTSTSGEGEQYF. The CDR3 bases are TGCGCCAGCAGCCCGACCTCTACTAGCGGGGAGGGAGAGCAGTACTTC.

The rearrangement links TRBV7-2 to TRBJ1-2; 7 bases line up with TRBD1. V was clipped by 3 bases and J by 5 bases; unmatched bases: 3. CDR1 is SGHTA, CDR2 FQGNSA, per germline. The CDR3 sequence is 13 residues long. CDR3 region: CASSFGTDYGYTF. Here the CDR3 DNA reads TGTGCCAGCAGCTTTGGGACAGATTATGGCTACACCTTC.

The genes are TRBV5-1 and TRBJ1-3, with 8 bases fitting TRBD1. V lost 0 bases, J lost 1 base, and 0 bases stayed unmatched. This CDR3 has 15 amino acids. CDR1 is SGHRS and CDR2 is YFSETQ in the germline V gene. The CDR3 sequence is CASSLGDRSGNTIYF. CDR3 nucleotides: TGCGCCAGCAGCTTGGGGGACAGGTCTGGAAACACCATATATTTT.

The chain uses TRBV7-3 and TRBJ2-7; the match to TRBD1 covers 8 bases. V lost 4 bases to trimming and J lost 12 bases; unmatched junction nucleotides: 11. CDR3 length: 13 amino acids. Looked up from germline, CDR1 is SGHTA and CDR2 is FQGTGA. For the CDR3, the DNA is TGTGCCAGCAGCTCCCAAGAGGACAGGGCGACGTACTTC. The encoded protein is CASSSQEDRATYF.

The chain combines TRBV24-1 with TRBJ2-3, with 7 bases matching TRBD1. V lost 3 bases and J lost 8; bases outside the gene matches: 7. This CDR3 spans 14 amino acids. Germline V gene data show CDR1 as KGHDR and CDR2 as SFDVKD. CDR3 nucleotide sequence: TGTGCCACCAGTGATCCAATGGGACAGACTACGCAGTATTTT. Translated, it gives CATSDPMGQTTQYF.

The chain has TRBV4-3 and TRBJ1-2; TRBD1 agrees at 12 bases. The length of the CDR3 is 15 residues. Germline V gene lookup returns CDR1 LGHNA and CDR2 YSLEER. V lost 1 base to trimming and J lost 5 bases; unmatched junction nucleotides: 2. Here the CDR3 DNA reads TGCGCCAGCAGCCAAGCGGGACAGGGGGCTTATGGCTACACCTTC. Amino acid sequence: CASSQAGQGAYGYTF.

In DNA, the CDR3 is TGTGCCAGCAGCGTTAGCGGGGGGTCCTACAATGAGCAGTTCTTC. Translation gives CASSVSGGSYNEQFF. The chain has TRBV3-1 (or the pseudogene TRBV3-2) and TRBJ2-1; TRBD2 matches at 10 bases. Germline V gene lookup returns CDR1 LGHDT and CDR2 YNNKEL (reference sequence). V dropped 5 bases and J dropped 1; count of bases not matched to a gene: 2. The CDR3 extends over 15 amino acids.

The rearrangement uses TRBV6-2 or TRBV6-3 and TRBJ2-7; 9 positions match TRBD1. With V trimmed by 2 bases and J by 0 bases, 5 bases remained unmatched. The germline CDR1 and CDR2 sequences are MNHEY and SVGEGT. The CDR3 is made up of 16 amino acids. The CDR3 region is CASSYSPGQGSYEQYF. As DNA, the CDR3 is TGTGCCAGCAGTTACAGCCCGGGACAGGGCTCCTACGAGCAGTACTTC.

V and J are TRBV30 and TRBJ2-1, with TRBD2 as a possible D gene (5 bases). V lost 3 bases and J lost 0, with 12 bases in between. This CDR3 has 15 residues. CDR1 and CDR2 from the germline V gene are GTSNPN and SVGIG (reference sequence). CDR3 nucleotide sequence: TGTGCCTGGAGCCTACTAGGGAGCTCCTACAATGAGCAGTTCTTC. Translating it yields CAWSLLGSSYNEQFF.